The source of this T cell receptor beta chain is a study of post-analysis software for immune sequencing data. About the study: Relapsing-remitting, secondary progressive and progressive-relapsing forms of multiple sclerosis all featured among disease courses.

Unique molecular identifiers were carried by the TCR beta cDNA libraries. Input populations of roughly 0.85 to 11 million T cells gave rise to around 480,000 cDNA molecules. One entry per CDR3 protein, called by TCRdb with MiXCR from the PCR reads. The sample contains roughly 410,000 distinct CDR3 sequences, approximately 33% of which appear only once. Study-wide results and limits: Same-batch samples co-clustered strongly by F measure. Controls had lower frequencies than patients of roughly five TRBV segments, which included TRBV5-6, TRBV5-1 and TRBV20-1. Comparison with controls showed significantly lower normalized Chao1 diversity in multiple sclerosis patients.

Germline V gene sequence: CDR1 DFQATT, CDR2 SNEGSKA (reference sequence). The CDR3 loop spans 14 amino acids. The ends were cut back, 1 base at V and 2 bases at J, with 10 bases in the middle. This clonotype was seen a few times. Antigen specificity is unknown. The V and J genes are TRBV20-1 and TRBJ2-3; weak D call: TRBD2 (6 bases). This sequence originates from a girl aged 10-17 years with multiple sclerosis. Input material: blood. CDR3 region: CSARGRDFTDTQYF. For the CDR3, the DNA is TGCAGTGCTAGAGGTCGGGACTTCACAGATACGCAGTATTTT.